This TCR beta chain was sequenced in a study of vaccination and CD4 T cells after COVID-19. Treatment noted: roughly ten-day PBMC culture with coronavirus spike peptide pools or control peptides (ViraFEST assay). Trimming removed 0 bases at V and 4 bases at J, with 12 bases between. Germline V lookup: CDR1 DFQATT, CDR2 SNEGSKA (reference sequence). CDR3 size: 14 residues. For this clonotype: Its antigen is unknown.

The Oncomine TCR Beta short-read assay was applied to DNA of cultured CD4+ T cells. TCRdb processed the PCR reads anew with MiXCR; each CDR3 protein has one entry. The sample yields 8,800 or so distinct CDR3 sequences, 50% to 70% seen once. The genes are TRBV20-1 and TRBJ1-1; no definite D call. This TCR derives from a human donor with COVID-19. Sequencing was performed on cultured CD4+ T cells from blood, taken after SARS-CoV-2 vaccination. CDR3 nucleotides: TGCAGTGCTAGAGATAGAGGGTTCGCCACTGAAGCTTTCTTT. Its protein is CSARDRGFATEAFF.